The 30 T cell receptor beta chains in this list originate from one sample, sequenced in a study of blood T cells in healthy people across ages. A J-beta primer mix and a sample-barcoded 5' primer were used in a second PCR of about 7 to 11 cycles. TCRdb itself ran the 5' RACE reads through MiXCR, one entry per CDR3 protein. The table lists under 2 million distinct CDR3 sequences, roughly 30% of them singletons. Sequenced sample: blood. These receptors originate from a woman aged 25 to 45 in good health.

The chain carries TRBV2 and TRBJ2-1; 7 bases fit TRBD1. CDR1 SNHLY and CDR2 FYNNEI come from the germline V gene. The V gene end was trimmed by 5 bases and the J gene end by 0 bases; junction bases not matched to a gene: 7. The CDR3 has 16 amino acids. CDR3 sequence (DNA): TGTGCCAGCAGTAACAGGGGACCCCTCTCCTACAATGAGCAGTTCTTC. Its translation is CASSNRGPLSYNEQFF.

The sample holds a few counts of this clonotype. CDR3 nucleotide sequence: TGTGCCAGCAGTTTATTATCTGTGGCGGGGGCTTTGTATACGCAGTATTTT. It encodes CASSLLSVAGALYTQYF. This sequence joins TRBV27 and TRBJ2-3; D may be TRBD2 (7 bases). The ends were cut back, 1 base at V and 7 bases at J, with 21 bases in the middle. Germline CDR1 reads MNHEY; CDR2 reads SMNVEV (reference sequence). The length of the CDR3 is 17 residues.

This clonotype was found a few times. V and J are TRBV7-9 and TRBJ2-5, with TRBD1 matching 9 bases. The CDR3 extends over 14 amino acids. The V gene's germline CDR1 is SEHNR and CDR2 FQNEAQ (reference sequence). V trimming: 1 base; J trimming: 9 bases; junction bases outside the gene matches: 6. The CDR3 bases are TGTGCCAGCAGCTTAGAGCAGACAGGGGGATCCCAGTACTTC. It yields the protein CASSLEQTGGSQYF.

Note on this clonotype: Since a much larger clone is just one base distant, this may be a read error. This chain joins TRBV29-1 and TRBJ2-4, with D perhaps TRBD1 (5 bases). The J call is uncertain, as TRBJ2-7 better fits the DNA end. From germline, CDR1 is SQVTM and CDR2 ANQGSEA. The CDR3 covers 15 residues. CDR3 residues: CSVEMLGLEPYEQYF. The CDR3 coding sequence is TGCAGCGTTGAAATGTTGGGGCTAGAACCCTACGAGCAGTACTTC.

This clonotype was seen more than once but under ten times. The chain carries TRBV6-1 and TRBJ1-1, with D hard to call. CDR1 is MNHNS and CDR2 is SASEGT in the germline V gene. The CDR3 contains 14 residues. Deletions cut 5 bases from V and 0 bases from J, with 10 bases between. CDR3 loop: CASSPRVVNTEAFF. CDR3 nucleotide sequence: TGTGCCAGCAGTCCCCGGGTCGTGAACACTGAAGCTTTCTTT.

The J gene is TRBJ1-2, the V gene TRBV27; no reliable D call. The V gene's germline CDR1 is MNHEY and CDR2 SMNVEV (reference sequence). This CDR3 has 13 residues. Trimming removed 2 bases from V and 9 bases from J, with 13 bases in between. The CDR3 region has the DNA TGTGCCAGCAGTTTAACCGGAGAAGGAAGCTACACCTTC. This gives the protein CASSLTGEGSYTF.

The rearrangement uses TRBV7-6 and TRBJ2-5; D is ambiguous. Germline values: CDR1 SGHVS, CDR2 FNYEAQ. Trimming took off 5 bases at V and 0 bases at J, with 10 bases between the two ends. CDR3 length: 14 amino acids. Here the CDR3 reads CASSPVTYQETQYF. The CDR3 nucleotides are TGTGCCAGCAGCCCGGTAACGTACCAAGAGACCCAGTACTTC.

This clonotype was detected ten times or more. This rearrangement joins TRBV4-1 to TRBJ2-5; 11 nucleotides line up with TRBD2. Trimming removed 2 bases from V and 2 bases from J; junction bases left unmatched: 4. The CDR3 is 16 amino acids. The germline V gene has CDR1 MGHRA and CDR2 YSYEKL. The CDR3 DNA sequence: TGCGCCAGCAGCCAATTGGGGACTAGCGGACAAGAGACCCAGTACTTC. Translating gives CASSQLGTSGQETQYF.

The V and J genes are TRBV20-1 and TRBJ2-5; D gene ambiguous. The CDR3 is 13 residues long. The germline CDR1 and CDR2 sequences are DFQATT and SNEGSKA (reference sequence). Trimming took 1 base from V and 11 from J, leaving 17 bases between them. The CDR3 is CSARGRIQSEQYF. In nucleotides, the CDR3 is TGCAGTGCTAGAGGTCGCATCCAGAGTGAGCAGTACTTC.

This clonotype was detected only a few times. The genes are TRBV9 and TRBJ2-2; no reliable D call. Germline loops: CDR1 SGDLS, CDR2 YYNGEE. Between the trimmed V and J ends, which lost 7 bases and 1 base, there was a span of 11 bases. CDR3 length: 14 residues. The CDR3 DNA follows: TGTGCCAGCGAAGGTTTTGGGAACACCGGGGAGCTGTTTTTT. Protein sequence: CASEGFGNTGELFF.

This clonotype has a handful of counts. This chain joins TRBV7-2 and TRBJ2-3; 8 bases match TRBD1. Germline CDR1 SGHTA, CDR2 FQGNSA. The CDR3 runs 16 residues. With 4 bases clipped from V and 5 bases from J, the junction kept 11 bases outside the gene matches. CDR3 protein: CASSSRTGWEGDTQYF. In DNA form, the CDR3 reads TGTGCCAGCAGCTCCCGGACAGGGTGGGAAGGAGATACGCAGTATTTT.

This clonotype was observed a handful of times. V is TRBV7-3 and J is TRBJ2-5; no reliable D call. This CDR3 is built from 13 residues. Trimming pared 0 bases from V and 2 bases from J, leaving 4 bases between. Germline V CDR1 and CDR2: SGHTA, FQGTGA. The DNA for the CDR3 is TGTGCCAGCAGCTTAACGTGGCAAGAGACCCAGTACTTC. Protein sequence: CASSLTWQETQYF.

In its sample, this clonotype was seen a few times. The chain is built from TRBV7-9 and TRBJ2-7; D might be TRBD1 or TRBD2, each matching 7 bases. CDR1 SEHNR and CDR2 FQNEAQ come from the germline V gene (reference sequence). V dropped 4 bases and J dropped 3 bases, with 19 bases sitting between them. The CDR3 is 16 amino acids. The CDR3 nucleotides are TGTGCCAGCAGCTCCCCCTGGGAGGGGGCGTTCTACGAGCAGTACTTC. It is translated as CASSSPWEGAFYEQYF.

The genes are TRBV7-2 and TRBJ2-5; D uncertain. The germline V gene encodes CDR1 SGHTA and CDR2 FQGNSA. V shed 1 base and J shed 10 bases, with 7 bases lying between them. The CDR3 extends over 11 amino acids. The DNA for the CDR3 is TGTGCCAGCAGCTTAGGAGTACTCCAGTACTTC. This codes for CASSLGVLQYF.

With regard to this clonotype: This could be a read error, since a much larger clone is one nucleotide away. The chain couples TRBV20-1 to TRBJ2-5; TRBD2 matches at 13 bases. The CDR3 length is 14 residues. The V gene's germline CDR1 is DFQATT and CDR2 SNEGSKA (reference sequence). V gave up 6 bases and J gave up 5 bases; unmatched junction bases: 6. DNA for the CDR3: TGCAGTGCGTCGACTAGCGGGAGGTGTGAGACCCAGTACTTC. Residues: CSASTSGRCETQYF.

The chain carries TRBV20-1 and TRBJ1-2, with D unclear. Trimming left V 3 bases short and J 12 bases short, with 20 bases between. CDR1 DFQATT and CDR2 SNEGSKA come from the germline V gene (reference sequence). CDR3 length: 13 residues. The CDR3 sequence is CSASQIDRGGHTF. As DNA, the CDR3 is TGCAGTGCTAGTCAAATTGACCGCGGAGGCCACACCTTC.

The chain couples TRBV20-1 to TRBJ2-2; D is uncertain. Germline CDR1 DFQATT, CDR2 SNEGSKA (reference sequence). The CDR3 is made up of 13 amino acids. Deletions cut 3 bases from V and 5 bases from J, with 10 bases between. Here the CDR3 reads CSASRLTTGELFF. DNA for the CDR3: TGCAGTGCTAGCCGTCTGACAACCGGGGAGCTGTTTTTT.

This chain links TRBV18 with TRBJ2-7; 8 bases are shared with TRBD1. Unmatched junction bases numbered 8, after V lost 3 bases and J lost 7 bases. The CDR3 spans 14 residues. The germline V gene has CDR1 KGHSH and CDR2 LQKENI. This chain's CDR3 is CASSPTQQGGEQYF. CDR3 nucleotide sequence: TGTGCCAGCTCACCCACCCAACAGGGGGGTGAGCAGTACTTC.

There are a few counts of this clonotype. This rearrangement joins TRBV7-9 to TRBJ2-1, with D unclear. With 5 bases removed from V and 5 bases from J, the gap between germline ends came to 7 bases. Per germline, CDR1 SEHNR and CDR2 FQNEAQ (reference sequence). The CDR3 contains 12 residues. The chain's CDR3 is CASSQAHNEQFF. The CDR3 region has the DNA TGTGCCAGCAGCCAGGCGCACAATGAGCAGTTCTTC.

This clonotype was found a few times. This sequence joins TRBV20-1 and TRBJ2-1; TRBD1 agrees at 8 bases. This CDR3 has 11 residues. J gave up 6 bases and V 7 bases, and 2 bases lay outside the gene matches. Germline V gene data show CDR1 as DFQATT and CDR2 as SNEGSKA (reference sequence). The CDR3 bases are TGCAGTGGACAGGGGACCAATGAGCAGTTCTTC. The encoded protein is CSGQGTNEQFF.

The genes are TRBV25-1 and TRBJ1-2; a possible D gene is TRBD1 (6 bases). This CDR3 is 15 amino acids long. Germline values: CDR1 MGHDK, CDR2 SYGVNS. V was trimmed by 6 bases and J by 2 bases, leaving 16 bases between them. CDR3 region: CASSDEGGGNYGYTF. The CDR3 coding sequence is TGTGCCAGCAGCGATGAAGGCGGGGGCAACTATGGCTACACCTTC.

The table lists this clonotype with many counts. The chain is built from TRBV5-1 and TRBJ2-1; 12 nucleotides align to TRBD2. This CDR3 is 16 amino acids long. The V gene end was trimmed by 2 bases and the J gene end by 7 bases; junction bases not matched to a gene: 7. CDR1 and CDR2 from the germline V gene are SGHRS and YFSETQ. The CDR3 coding sequence is TGCGCCAGCAGCTTCCTTGGACTAGCGGGGAGGAATGAGCAGTTCTTC. This gives the protein CASSFLGLAGRNEQFF. Together with reference TRBV5-1 and TRBJ2-1, the CDR3 gives the full variable domain: KAGVTQTPRYLIKTRGQQVTLSCSPISGHRSVSWYQQTPGQGLQFLFEYFSETQRNKGNFPGRFSGRQFSNSRSEMNVSTLELGDSALYLCASSFLGLAGRNEQFFGPGTRLTVL.

This clonotype was seen just once. At one end, the junction sequence differs from germline, possibly due to a read error. The chain couples TRBV20-1 to TRBJ2-3, with D perhaps matching TRBD1 (5 bases). Germline V gives CDR1 DFQATT, CDR2 SNEGSKA (reference sequence). The CDR3 contains 15 residues. The CDR3 reads CSAGDGQHKVDTQYF. In DNA, the CDR3 is TGCAGTGCTGGAGACGGACAACACAAGGTGGATACGCAGTATTTT.

Only a few counts were recorded for this clonotype. The chain carries TRBV14 and TRBJ2-1; D remains ambiguous. The V and J ends lost 4 bases and 8 bases respectively, with 12 bases between them. The CDR3 consists of 13 residues. In germline, CDR1 is SGHDN, CDR2 FVKESK. Written as DNA, the CDR3 is TGTGCCAGCAGCCGATTACTGGTGGATGAGCAGTTCTTC. Translating gives CASSRLLVDEQFF.

This chain connects TRBV20-1 to TRBJ2-3; possible D gene TRBD2, 5 bases. Germline assignment: CDR1 DFQATT and CDR2 SNEGSKA (reference sequence). The V gene lost 2 bases and the J gene lost 0 bases, with 18 bases spanning the gap. The CDR3 consists of 17 residues. The CDR3 here is CSARHRGKGGSTDTQYF. CDR3 DNA: TGCAGTGCTAGACATAGAGGGAAGGGCGGTAGCACAGATACGCAGTATTTT.

The genes are TRBV29-1 and TRBJ2-6; D unresolved. V dropped 5 bases and J dropped 4 bases, with 9 bases sitting between them. The CDR3 runs to 13 residues. Germline CDR1 is SQVTM and CDR2 is ANQGSEA. The CDR3 here is CSVSRAGANVLTF. Here the CDR3 DNA reads TGCAGCGTTAGTCGGGCCGGGGCCAACGTCCTGACTTTC.

The rearrangement uses TRBV12-5 and TRBJ1-5, with 9 bases lining up with TRBD1. This CDR3 has 20 amino acids. In germline, CDR1 is LGHNT, CDR2 FRNRAP. V shed 3 bases, J shed 0 bases, and the junction held 15 bases outside the gene matches. The CDR3 loop is CASGFLQKGQGYNSNQPQHF. In DNA form, the CDR3 reads TGTGCTAGTGGTTTCTTACAAAAGGGACAGGGATACAATAGCAATCAGCCCCAGCATTTT. Full variable domain (outside the CDR3, taken from reference TRBV12-5 and TRBJ1-5): DARVTQTPRHKVTEMGQEVTMRCQPILGHNTVFWYRQTMMQGLELLAYFRNRAPLDDSGMPKDRFSAEMPDATLATLKIQPSEPRDSAVYFCASGFLQKGQGYNSNQPQHFGDGTRLSIL.

The sample holds one count of this clonotype. The chain carries TRBV5-5 and TRBJ2-1, with TRBD2 as a possible D gene (5 bases). Germline CDR1 reads SGHKS; CDR2 reads YYEKEE (reference sequence). V was cut by 5 bases and J by 6 bases, with 12 bases left in between. The CDR3 has 13 residues. CDR3 bases: TGTGCCAGCAGTTACGACTACTCCAATGAGCAGTTCTTC. Translating gives CASSYDYSNEQFF.

Regarding this clonotype: Mismatch with germline at one junction end may stem from a read error. V usage is TRBV20-1 and J usage is TRBJ1-1; D uncertain. The germline CDR1 and CDR2 sequences are DFQATT and SNEGSKA (reference sequence). The CDR3 contains 15 residues. CDR3 sequence reads: CSAGEIASGGTEAFF. CDR3 DNA: TGCAGTGCTGGAGAAATCGCCAGCGGCGGCACTGAAGCTTTCTTT.

This clonotype was seen a handful of times. The chain joins TRBV2 to TRBJ2-7; tentative D call: TRBD1 (6 bases). The germline V gene has CDR1 SNHLY and CDR2 FYNNEI. Trimming took off 4 bases at V and 3 bases at J, with 10 bases between the two ends. This CDR3 has 13 residues. Written as DNA, the CDR3 is TGTGCCAGCAGTGGGGGGCAACACTACGAGCAGTACTTC. It yields the protein CASSGGQHYEQYF.